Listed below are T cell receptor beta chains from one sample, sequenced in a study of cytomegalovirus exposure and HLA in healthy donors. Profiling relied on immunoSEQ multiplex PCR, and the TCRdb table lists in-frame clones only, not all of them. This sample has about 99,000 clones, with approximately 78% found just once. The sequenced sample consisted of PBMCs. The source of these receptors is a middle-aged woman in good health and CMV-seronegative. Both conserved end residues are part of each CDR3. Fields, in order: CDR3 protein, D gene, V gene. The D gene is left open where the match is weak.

CDR3: CASSVGGASYEQYF
D: .
V: TRBV27

CDR3: CASSVEGYMNTEAFF
D: .
V: TRBV9

CDR3: CATSLPGTSGSEQFF
D: TRBD2
V: TRBV15

CDR3: CASSPAGAEAFF
D: .
V: TRBV18

CDR3: CASSSARTAGANVLTF
D: .
V: TRBV5-1

CDR3: CASSRQGHQETQYF
D: TRBD1
V: TRBV28

CDR3: CASSPTLYTGELFF
D: .
V: TRBV28

CDR3: CASSNYREEGTEAFF
D: .
V: TRBV7-9

CDR3: CASSLDHSRIEKLFF
D: .
V: TRBV11-2

CDR3: CASSEPPGYEQYF
D: .
V: TRBV6-1

CDR3: CASRTGTDYGYTF
D: TRBD1
V: TRBV13

CDR3: CASSLAGEREKLFF
D: .
V: TRBV5-1

CDR3: CATAPNQPQHF
D: .
V: TRBV19

CDR3: CASSLGVSGGTDTQYF
D: TRBD2
V: TRBV7-6

CDR3: CASSLTGRNTGELFF
D: .
V: TRBV7-3

CDR3: CASRREGLTDTQYF
D: TRBD2
V: TRBV6-5

CDR3: CASSDHRGRNQPQHF
D: TRBD1
V: TRBV6-1

CDR3: CASNPQSGTSRNEQFF
D: TRBD2
V: TRBV7-6

CDR3: CASSQDYRGGVEKLFF
D: TRBD1
V: TRBV4-3

CDR3: CASSQDTVGSRANTEAFF
D: .
V: TRBV4-3

CDR3: CATSRESHSSYEQYF
D: .
V: TRBV15

CDR3: CASSYAGAGEGYEQYF
D: .
V: TRBV6-6

CDR3: CASSSTRGLGNTIYF
D: .
V: TRBV11-2

CDR3: CASSLDRSYYGYTF
D: TRBD1
V: TRBV27

CDR3: CASSPERELAKNIQYF
D: .
V: TRBV7-2

CDR3: CASSLERGSEAFF
D: .
V: TRBV7-9